The rows below give T cell receptor beta chains drawn from one sample of a study of blood T cell repertoires in COVID-19. TCRdb's copy holds only in-frame clones and misses some; the assay was immunoSEQ multiplex PCR. The sample contains about 200,000 clones, around 81% of which appear only once. Material: peripheral blood. The receptors stem from a man aged 55 to 70 with COVID-19, enrolled during active disease. The CDR3 runs from the conserved cysteine through the conserved F or W. D genes are given only for firm matches. Not every row has a clone size; where given, it reads once, few, many or a size class.

TRBJ2-2 | 16 | NA | TRBD1 | TRBV24-1 | TGTGCCACCGCTGCCGGGACAGGGGTAAACACCGGGGAGCTGTTTTTT | CATAAGTGVNTGELFF
TRBJ1-5 | 14 | NA | TRBD1 | TRBV28 | TGTGCCAGCAGTCCCCCCAGGGGGTGGCAGCCCCAGCATTTT | CASSPPRGWQPQHF
TRBJ2-2 | 18 | once | TRBD2 | TRBV3-1/TRBV3-2 | TGTGCCAGCAGCCAAGGACCCGGGACTAGCGGGGGCACCGGGGAGCTGTTTTTT | CASSQGPGTSGGTGELFF
TRBJ1-2 | 16 | NA | TRBD1 | TRBV7-9 | TGTGCCAGCACCCCCCGGGACAGGGGGCCAAACTATGGCTACACCTTC | CASTPRDRGPNYGYTF
TRBJ2-5 | 16 | NA | NA | TRBV10-1 | TGCGCCAGCAGTGAGTCGGGTTATGCAGGGGAAGAGACCCAGTACTTC | CASSESGYAGEETQYF
TRBJ2-1 | 11 | once | NA | TRBV11-2 | TGTGCCAGCAGCTTATCGAGGGAGCAGTTCTTC | CASSLSREQFF
TRBJ2-3 | 15 | NA | NA | TRBV3-1/TRBV3-2 | TGTGCCAGCAGCCAAGTCGAGGCGAGCACAGATACGCAGTATTTT | CASSQVEASTDTQYF
TRBJ1-6 | 13 | NA | NA | TRBV24-1 | TGTGCCACCAGTAGGGCAGCGGACTCACCCCTCCACTTT | CATSRAADSPLHF
TRBJ1-2 | 15 | once | TRBD1 | TRBV5-8 | TGTGCCAGCAGCTTGAGTACAGGGGGGTACTATGGCTACACCTTC | CASSLSTGGYYGYTF
TRBJ2-2 | 15 | NA | NA | TRBV3-1/TRBV3-2 | TGTGCCAGCACCAGCCGTGGGGGGTTAGGCGGGGAGCTGTTTTTT | CASTSRGGLGGELFF
TRBJ1-2 | 14 | NA | TRBD1 | TRBV23-1 | TGCGCCAGCAGTCAGTACCGGGACAGGGATGGCTACACCTTC | CASSQYRDRDGYTF
TRBJ1-3 | 14 | NA | NA | TRBV30 | TGTGCCTGGACCGAGGGAATATCTGGAAACACCATATATTTT | CAWTEGISGNTIYF
TRBJ1-2 | 13 | once | NA | TRBV10-3 | TGTGCCCGGAGTCGGGGGACTCAAGATGGCTACACCTTC | CARSRGTQDGYTF
TRBJ1-1 | 16 | NA | TRBD1 | TRBV9 | TGTGCCAGCAGCGAGGGAACCCAGGGGGTGAACACTGAAGCTTTCTTT | CASSEGTQGVNTEAFF
TRBJ2-3 | 15 | once | NA | TRBV15 | TGTGCCACCAGCAGAGATCAGGGGGGAGCAGATACGCAGTATTTT | CATSRDQGGADTQYF
TRBJ2-1 | 17 | once | TRBD1 | TRBV13 | TGTGCCAGCAGCTTAGGGCCCGGGACAGGCGGCTACAATGAGCAGTTCTTC | CASSLGPGTGGYNEQFF
TRBJ2-1 | 18 | NA | NA | TRBV18 | TGTGCCAGCTCTATCCTGGGCCGGGACTCCCTTTCCTACAATGAGCAGTTCTTC | CASSILGRDSLSYNEQFF
TRBJ2-3 | 18 | NA | NA | TRBV4-2 | TGTGCCAGCAGCCAAGAAAGGGCGGATAGCGCCCAATTAGATACGCAGTATTTT | CASSQERADSAQLDTQYF
TRBJ1-6 | 14 | NA | TRBD1 | TRBV2 | TGTGCCAGCAGCGATTGGGACAGTAATTCACCCCTCCACTTT | CASSDWDSNSPLHF
TRBJ2-2 | 13 | once | NA | TRBV7-2 | TGTGCCAGCAGCCCCAGGAACACCGGGGAGCTGTTTTTT | CASSPRNTGELFF
TRBJ1-2 | 16 | NA | NA | TRBV4-2 | TGTGCCAGCAGCCAAGATTCAACCGGGACTAACTATGGCTACACCTTC | CASSQDSTGTNYGYTF
TRBJ1-4 | 15 | NA | NA | TRBV6-5 | TGTGCCAGCAGTCCCCCCCGGGAAACTAATGAAAAACTGTTTTTT | CASSPPRETNEKLFF
TRBJ1-6 | 11 | NA | NA | TRBV30 | TGTGCCTGGAGTGTTAGTCTCACCCTCCACTTT | CAWSVSLTLHF
TRBJ1-5 | 13 | NA | TRBD1 | TRBV12-3/TRBV12-4 | TGTGCCAGCAGACTGACAGGGAATCAGCCCCAGCATTTT | CASRLTGNQPQHF
TRBJ2-7 | 16 | NA | NA | TRBV6-1 | TGTGCCAGCAGTGAAATGGGAGGGGGACTTTACTACGAGCAGTACTTC | CASSEMGGGLYYEQYF
TRBJ1-4 | 15 | NA | NA | TRBV28 | TGTGCCAGCAGTTTGCGGGGAATGGGTAATGAAAAACTGTTTTTT | CASSLRGMGNEKLFF
TRBJ2-1 | 18 | NA | TRBD2 | TRBV7-9 | TGTGCCAGCAGCTTAGTTGGGCTAGCGGGACGCTCCTACAATGAGCAGTTCTTC | CASSLVGLAGRSYNEQFF
TRBJ1-2 | 14 | NA | NA | TRBV29-1 | TGCAGCGTCGAAAAGACAGACTCGGGTGCTGGCTACACCTTC | CSVEKTDSGAGYTF
TRBJ2-3 | 16 | NA | NA | TRBV10-3 | TGTGCCATCAGCGACCTGGGGAGAGGGAGCACAGATACGCAGTATTTT | CAISDLGRGSTDTQYF
TRBJ2-1 | 12 | NA | TRBD1 | TRBV7-2 | TGTGCCAGCAGCCCCGACAGGGTAGTCCCGTTCTTC | CASSPDRVVPFF
TRBJ1-6 | 16 | NA | TRBD1 | TRBV2 | TGTGCCAGCATTACCGGGACAGGGGAAAATAATTCACCCCTCCACTTT | CASITGTGENNSPLHF
TRBJ1-1 | 14 | NA | TRBD1 | TRBV10-3 | TGTGCCATCAGGCCCCGACAGGGTAGCACTGAAGCTTTCTTT | CAIRPRQGSTEAFF
TRBJ1-3 | 16 | NA | NA | TRBV28 | TGTGCCAGCAGTCTCTCCCAGAACAGAGCTGGAAACACCATATATTTT | CASSLSQNRAGNTIYF
TRBJ1-6 | 15 | few | NA | TRBV5-5 | TGTGCCAGCAGCTTGGAAGTGACTTTTAATTCACCCCTCCACTTT | CASSLEVTFNSPLHF
TRBJ1-1 | 16 | NA | TRBD1 | TRBV19 | TGTGCCAGCCATCAAGGGACAGGAGACCTCCTCACTGAAGCTTTCTTT | CASHQGTGDLLTEAFF
TRBJ2-7 | 15 | NA | TRBD1 | TRBV30 | TGTGCCTGGAAGGTTAAGAGACAGGGAGCATACGAGCAGTACTTC | CAWKVKRQGAYEQYF
TRBJ2-7 | 15 | NA | TRBD2 | TRBV28 | TGTGCCAGCAGTTCAGACCACAGGACTAGCGGGAGGCAGTACTTC | CASSSDHRTSGRQYF
TRBJ2-3 | 13 | NA | NA | TRBV5-1 | TGCGCCAGCAGCTTTTCTCTGCAGACTGCGCAGTATTTT | CASSFSLQTAQYF
TRBJ1-4 | 15 | NA | NA | TRBV27 | TGTGCCAGCAGAGCTTGGACAGCAACTAATGAAAAACTGTTTTTT | CASRAWTATNEKLFF
TRBJ1-1 | 15 | NA | TRBD1 | TRBV6-5 | TGTGCCAGCAGTCCACACTCGGACAGGGAAGGAGAAGCTTTCTTT | CASSPHSDREGEAFF
TRBJ2-1 | 14 | once | NA | TRBV19 | TGTGCCGTCGGCCTTCCTAGCTCCTACAATGAGCAGTTCTTC | CAVGLPSSYNEQFF
TRBJ1-2 | 16 | NA | TRBD1 | TRBV6-2/TRBV6-3 | TGTGCCAGCAGTTACCGGACGGGACAGACCCTCTATGGCTACACCTTC | CASSYRTGQTLYGYTF
TRBJ1-6 | 15 | few | TRBD1 | TRBV13 | TGTGCCAGCAGCATCACAGGGGCCGCTAATTCACCCCTCCACTTT | CASSITGAANSPLHF
TRBJ2-7 | 19 | NA | TRBD1 | TRBV7-6 | TGTGCCAGCAGCTTAGGCCCCTCTGCCGGGACAGAAATAACCTACGAGCAGTACTTC | CASSLGPSAGTEITYEQYF
TRBJ1-2 | 13 | NA | NA | TRBV5-6 | TGTGCCAGCAGTGCCCAGGGTCCCTATGGCTACACCTTC | CASSAQGPYGYTF
TRBJ1-5 | 16 | NA | TRBD1 | TRBV19 | TGTGCCAGTAGTATTAGTACAGGGGATAGCAATCAGCCCCAGCATTTT | CASSISTGDSNQPQHF
TRBJ1-5 | 15 | NA | NA | TRBV19 | TGTGCCAGTAGCCAGACAGTACATAGCAATCAGCCCCAGCATTTT | CASSQTVHSNQPQHF